This T cell receptor (beta chain) was sequenced in a study of control samples from healthy donors and cancer patients. The germline V gene encodes CDR1 KGHSH and CDR2 LQKENI. The CDR3 spans 14 residues. V was trimmed by 3 bases and J by 0 bases, leaving 7 bases between them. Sequenced by immunoSEQ multiplex PCR; TCRdb stores in-frame clones only, minus some. The sample has over 110,000 clones, 75% to 90% seen once. The material sequenced was blood. The sequence was obtained from a young woman in good health. The chain has TRBV18 and TRBJ2-3; D might be TRBD1 or TRBD2, each matching 5 bases. CDR3 protein: CASSPGVSTDTQYF. In DNA, the CDR3 is TGTGCCAGCTCACCGGGGGTAAGCACAGATACGCAGTATTTT. Variable domain in full (rest from reference TRBV18 and TRBJ2-3): NAGVMQNPRHLVRRRGQEARLRCSPMKGHSHVYWYRQLPEEGLKFMVYLQKENIIDESGMPKERFSAEFPKEGPSILRIQQVVRGDSAAYFCASSPGVSTDTQYFGPGTRLTVL.